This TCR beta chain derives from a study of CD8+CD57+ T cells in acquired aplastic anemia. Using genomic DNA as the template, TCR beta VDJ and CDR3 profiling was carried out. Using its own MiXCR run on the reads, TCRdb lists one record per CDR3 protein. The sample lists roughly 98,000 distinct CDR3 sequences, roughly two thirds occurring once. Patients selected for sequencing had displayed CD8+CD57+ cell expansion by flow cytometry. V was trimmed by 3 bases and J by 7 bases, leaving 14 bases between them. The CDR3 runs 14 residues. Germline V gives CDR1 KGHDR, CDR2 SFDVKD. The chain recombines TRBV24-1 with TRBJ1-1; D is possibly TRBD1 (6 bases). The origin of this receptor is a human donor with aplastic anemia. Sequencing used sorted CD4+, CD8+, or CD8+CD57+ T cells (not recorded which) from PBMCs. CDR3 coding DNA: TGTGCCACCAGTGATGGGGGATCCAGGGGTGAAGCTTTCTTT. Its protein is CATSDGGSRGEAFF.